Listed here is a single T cell receptor beta chain. Its target is unknown. The entry originates in a study of CD4 T cells in relation to SARS-CoV-2 and coronaviruses. Study conclusions and caveats: The cross-reactivity analysis covered only spike protein, not other viral proteins.

Roughly 10^5 naive or memory CD4+ cells were cultured with CEF peptides for more than nine days. Generated by immunoSEQ multiplex PCR, the TCRdb table keeps only in-frame clones and is missing some. This sample yields roughly 43,000 clones, of which over 70% are seen a single time; 1.1% to 1.5% belongs to the top ten. The CDR3 has 15 amino acids. From germline, CDR1 is SGHNT and CDR2 YYREEE (reference sequence). The ends lost 5 bases at V and 3 bases at J; junction bases unmatched: 6. Sequencing used naive CD4+ T cells from PBMCs, cultured in vitro. This sample's subset: naive CD4+ T cells isolated by negative enrichment. This chain uses TRBV5-4 with TRBJ2-3, with TRBD1 matching over 10 bases. The receptor's source is an adult with COVID-19. For the CDR3, the DNA is TGTGCCAGCAGACCCGGGACAGGGGTAACAGATACGCAGTATTTT. This sequence encodes CASRPGTGVTDTQYF.